This entry features one T cell receptor beta chain sequence. Its antigen is not known. A much larger clone is a single base away; this may be a read error. These data are taken from a study of regulatory T cells in long-lasting Graves disease. Through Arm-PCR of CDR3 regions and iRepertoire HTBI primers, TCR beta libraries were built. MiXCR, applied by TCRdb to the multiplex PCR reads, yields one record per CDR3 protein. The sample contains about 340,000 distinct CDR3 sequences, around a fifth of which appear only once. Study-level points and caveats: TCR diversity was lower in persistent Graves' patients (versus newly diagnosed ones). In persistent patients, shared public clonotypes (2,741) outnumbered those in new patients (about 970).

Sample time point: persistent/refractory GD, antithyroid drugs over 5 years with positive TRAb. The TCR library was made from RNA that had been extracted from PBMCs in TRIzol. In each case, Graves' disease was diagnosed per American Thyroid Association guidelines. Germline assignment: CDR1 GTSNPN and CDR2 SVGIG (reference sequence). Unmatched junction bases numbered 6, after V lost 2 bases and J lost 0 bases. The CDR3 is made up of 15 amino acids. Sequenced here: peripheral blood mononuclear cells (PBMCs), sampled when the disease was refractory, from a patient treated with antithyroid drugs. The TCR was taken from a female donor with Graves disease. The chain couples TRBV30 to TRBJ1-1, with 7 nucleotides matching TRBD1. The CDR3 DNA reads as TGTGCCTGGAGTCCCCCGGACAGGATGAACACTGAAGCTTTCTTT. It encodes CAWSPPDRMNTEAFF. Looking up the rest from reference TRBV30 and TRBJ1-1 gives the full variable domain: SQTIHQWPATLVQPVGSPLSLECTVEGTSNPNLYWYRQAAGRGLQLLFYSVGIGQISSEVPQNLSASRPQDRQFILSSKKLLLSDSGFYLCAWSPPDRMNTEAFFGQGTRLTVV.